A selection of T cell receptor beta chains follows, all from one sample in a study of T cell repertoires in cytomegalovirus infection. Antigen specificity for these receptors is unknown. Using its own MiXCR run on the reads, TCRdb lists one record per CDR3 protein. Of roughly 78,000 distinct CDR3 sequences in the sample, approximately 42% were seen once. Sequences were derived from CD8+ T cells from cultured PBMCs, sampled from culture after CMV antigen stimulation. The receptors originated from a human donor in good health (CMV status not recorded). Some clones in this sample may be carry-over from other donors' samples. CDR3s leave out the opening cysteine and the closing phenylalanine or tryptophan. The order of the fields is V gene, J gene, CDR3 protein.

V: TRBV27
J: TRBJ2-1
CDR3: ASGRGLAGNEQF

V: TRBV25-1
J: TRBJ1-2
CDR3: ASSESHGGWGYT

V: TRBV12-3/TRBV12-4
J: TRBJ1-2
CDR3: ASTRDREYYGYT

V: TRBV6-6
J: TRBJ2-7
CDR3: ASTLDRGYYEQY

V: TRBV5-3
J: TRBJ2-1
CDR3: ASSYGLATPHEQF

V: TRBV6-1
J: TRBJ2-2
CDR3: ASSPQGISGELF

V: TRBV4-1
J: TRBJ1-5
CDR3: ASSQEGGEEDQPQH

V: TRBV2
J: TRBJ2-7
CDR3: ASSGSREQY

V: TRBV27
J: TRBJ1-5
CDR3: ASSTRATGISQPQH

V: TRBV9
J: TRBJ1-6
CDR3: ASSPGNRNLSPLH

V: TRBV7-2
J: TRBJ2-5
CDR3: ASSPRLAGYQETQY

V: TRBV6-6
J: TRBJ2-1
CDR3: ASSYSPGDEQF

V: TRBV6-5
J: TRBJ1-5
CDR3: ASSVPGEGDPNQPQH

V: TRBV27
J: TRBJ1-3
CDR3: ASSSTYSGNTIY

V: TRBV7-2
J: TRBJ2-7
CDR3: ASSLVQGPSYEQY

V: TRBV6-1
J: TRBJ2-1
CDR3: ASGLGRSSDFEQF

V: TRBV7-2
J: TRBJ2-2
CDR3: ASSLQGPNTGELF

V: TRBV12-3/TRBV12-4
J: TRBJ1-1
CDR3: ASSFWVGTGAGRKSTEAF

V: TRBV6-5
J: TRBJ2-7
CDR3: ASSQDSYEQY

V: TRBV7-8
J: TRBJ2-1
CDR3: ASSQGQDNEQF

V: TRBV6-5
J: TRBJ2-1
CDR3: ASSYGPRSYNEQF

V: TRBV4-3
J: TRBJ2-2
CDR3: ASSQDSGSLPTGELF

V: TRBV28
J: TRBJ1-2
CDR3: ASSSSGDLYGYT

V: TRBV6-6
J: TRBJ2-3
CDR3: ASSYVISAGGPTDTQY

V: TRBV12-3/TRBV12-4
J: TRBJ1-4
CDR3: ASSLGYAGGNEKLF

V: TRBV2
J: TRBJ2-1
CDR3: ASSSARYNEQF

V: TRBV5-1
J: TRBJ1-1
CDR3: ASTPWGAGGTNTEAF

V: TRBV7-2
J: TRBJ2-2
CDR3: ASSLVPAGTGELF

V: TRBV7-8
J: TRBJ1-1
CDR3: ASSLADLGITEAF

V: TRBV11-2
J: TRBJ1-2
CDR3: ASSLVNSGDYDGYT

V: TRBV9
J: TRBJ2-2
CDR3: ASSTRTGTSGHTGELF

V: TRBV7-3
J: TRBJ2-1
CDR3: ASSLRAGIYNEQF

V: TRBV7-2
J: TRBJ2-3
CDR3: ASSLVPAGSETQY

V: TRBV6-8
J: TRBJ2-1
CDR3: ASSYRQGYNEQF

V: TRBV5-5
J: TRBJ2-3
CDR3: ASSDPTQGGADTQY

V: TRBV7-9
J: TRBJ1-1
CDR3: ASSLPGGSNTEAF

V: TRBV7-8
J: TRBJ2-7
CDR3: ASSYYGDSYEQY

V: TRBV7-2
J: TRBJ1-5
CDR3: ASSLVDRGPQPQH

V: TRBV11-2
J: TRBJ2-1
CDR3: ASSLGSGGNEQF

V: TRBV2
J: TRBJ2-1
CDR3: ASSQEHLVAQNEQF